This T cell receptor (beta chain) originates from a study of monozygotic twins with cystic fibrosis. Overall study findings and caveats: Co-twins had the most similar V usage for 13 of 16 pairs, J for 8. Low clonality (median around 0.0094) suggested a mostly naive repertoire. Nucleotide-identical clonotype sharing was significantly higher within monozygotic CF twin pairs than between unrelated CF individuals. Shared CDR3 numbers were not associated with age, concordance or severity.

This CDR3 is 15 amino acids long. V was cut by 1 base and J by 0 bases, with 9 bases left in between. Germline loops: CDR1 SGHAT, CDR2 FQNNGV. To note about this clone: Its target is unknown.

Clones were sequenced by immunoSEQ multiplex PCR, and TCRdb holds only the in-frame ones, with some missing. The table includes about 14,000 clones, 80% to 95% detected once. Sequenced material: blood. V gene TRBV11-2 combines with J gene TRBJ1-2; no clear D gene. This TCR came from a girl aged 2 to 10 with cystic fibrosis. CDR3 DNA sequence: TGTGCCAGCAGCTTAGGGACTGCTTCTAACTATGGCTACACCTTC. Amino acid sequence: CASSLGTASNYGYTF.